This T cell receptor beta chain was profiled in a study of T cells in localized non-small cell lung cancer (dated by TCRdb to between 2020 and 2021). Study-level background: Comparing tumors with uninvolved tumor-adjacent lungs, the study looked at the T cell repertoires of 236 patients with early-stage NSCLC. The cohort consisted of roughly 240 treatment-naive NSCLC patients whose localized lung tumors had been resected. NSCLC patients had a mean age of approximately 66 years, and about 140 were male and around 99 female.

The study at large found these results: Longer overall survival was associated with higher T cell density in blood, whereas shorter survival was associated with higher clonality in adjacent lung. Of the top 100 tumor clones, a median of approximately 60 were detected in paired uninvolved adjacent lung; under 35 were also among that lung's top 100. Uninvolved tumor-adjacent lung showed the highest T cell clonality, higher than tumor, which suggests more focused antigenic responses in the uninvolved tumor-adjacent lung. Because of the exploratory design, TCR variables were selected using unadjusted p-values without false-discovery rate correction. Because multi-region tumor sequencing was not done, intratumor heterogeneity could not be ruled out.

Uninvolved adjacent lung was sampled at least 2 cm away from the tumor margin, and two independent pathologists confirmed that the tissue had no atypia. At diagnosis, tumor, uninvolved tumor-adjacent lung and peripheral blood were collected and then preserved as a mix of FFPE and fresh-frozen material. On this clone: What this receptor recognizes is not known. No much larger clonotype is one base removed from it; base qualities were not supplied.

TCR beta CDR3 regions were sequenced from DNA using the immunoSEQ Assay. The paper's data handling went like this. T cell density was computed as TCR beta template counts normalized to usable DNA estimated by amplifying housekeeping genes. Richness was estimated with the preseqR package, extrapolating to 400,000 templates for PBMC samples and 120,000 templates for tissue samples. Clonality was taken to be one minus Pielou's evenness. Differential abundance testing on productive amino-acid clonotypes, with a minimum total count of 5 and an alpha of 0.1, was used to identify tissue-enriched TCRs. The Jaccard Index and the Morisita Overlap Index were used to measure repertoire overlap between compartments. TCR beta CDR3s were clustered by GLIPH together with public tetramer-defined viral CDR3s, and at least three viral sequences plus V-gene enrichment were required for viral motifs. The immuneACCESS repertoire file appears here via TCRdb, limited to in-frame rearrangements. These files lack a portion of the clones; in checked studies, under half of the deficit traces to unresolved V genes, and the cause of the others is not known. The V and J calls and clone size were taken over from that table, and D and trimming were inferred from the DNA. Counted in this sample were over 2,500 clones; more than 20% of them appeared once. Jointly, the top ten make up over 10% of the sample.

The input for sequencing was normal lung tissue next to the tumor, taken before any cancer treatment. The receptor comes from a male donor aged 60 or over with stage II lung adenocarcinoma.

In nucleotide form, the sequence is TGTGCCAGCTCACCCCCCGGGACAGGGAACACCGGGGAGCTGTTTTTT. Translation gives CASSPPGTGNTGELFF. The chain joins TRBV18 to TRBJ2-2, with 8 central nucleotides matching TRBD1. V is trimmed back by 3 bases and J by 1 base, and the junction contains 4 bases that no gene match accounts for. The CDR3 contains 16 residues, cysteine and phenylalanine counted. Here the CDR3 DNA is all that survives: 48 bases in frame from base 1. CDR1 KGHSH and CDR2 LQKENI are derived from the germline V gene.